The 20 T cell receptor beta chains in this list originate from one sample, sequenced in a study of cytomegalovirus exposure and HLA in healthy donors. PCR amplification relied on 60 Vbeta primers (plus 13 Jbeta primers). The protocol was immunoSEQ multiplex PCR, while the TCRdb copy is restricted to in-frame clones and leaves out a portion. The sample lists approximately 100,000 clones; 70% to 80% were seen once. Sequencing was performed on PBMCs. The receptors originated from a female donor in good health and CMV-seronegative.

CDR3 DNA sequence: TGTGCCAGCAGCTTAGTGGCTAGCGGGGGGTACTTAGAGACCCAGTACTTC. Encoded protein: CASSLVASGGYLETQYF. The V gene is TRBV13, the J gene TRBJ2-5, with 11 bases aligning to TRBD2. Germline V CDR1 and CDR2: PRHDT, FYEKMQ (reference sequence). The V and J ends lost 1 base and 4 bases, in that order; junction bases with no gene match: 8. The CDR3 has 17 residues.

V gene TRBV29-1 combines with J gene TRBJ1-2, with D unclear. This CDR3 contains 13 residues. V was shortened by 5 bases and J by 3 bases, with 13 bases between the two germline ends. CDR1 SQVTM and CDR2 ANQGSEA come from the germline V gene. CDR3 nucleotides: TGCAGCGTTCGTACGTTCGGAGACTATGGCTACACCTTC. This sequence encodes CSVRTFGDYGYTF.

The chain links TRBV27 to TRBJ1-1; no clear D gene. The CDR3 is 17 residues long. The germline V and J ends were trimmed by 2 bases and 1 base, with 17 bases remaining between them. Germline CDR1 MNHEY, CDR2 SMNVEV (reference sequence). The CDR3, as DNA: TGTGCCAGCAGTTTAGTTAGTGCCTTCCGAGGGAACACTGAAGCTTTCTTT. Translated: CASSLVSAFRGNTEAFF.

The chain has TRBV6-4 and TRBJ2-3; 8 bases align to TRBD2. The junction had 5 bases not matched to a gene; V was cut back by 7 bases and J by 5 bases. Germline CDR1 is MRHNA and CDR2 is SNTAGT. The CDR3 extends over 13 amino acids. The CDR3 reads CASKAGAGDTQYF. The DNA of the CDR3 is TGTGCCAGCAAAGCGGGGGCGGGAGATACGCAGTATTTT.

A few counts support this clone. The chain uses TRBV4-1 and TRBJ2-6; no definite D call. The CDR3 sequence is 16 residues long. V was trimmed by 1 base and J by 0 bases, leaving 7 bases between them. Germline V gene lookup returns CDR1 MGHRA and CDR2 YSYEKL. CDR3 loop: CASSQGLSSGANVLTF. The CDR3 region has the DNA TGCGCCAGCAGCCAAGGCCTAAGCTCTGGGGCCAACGTCCTGACTTTC.

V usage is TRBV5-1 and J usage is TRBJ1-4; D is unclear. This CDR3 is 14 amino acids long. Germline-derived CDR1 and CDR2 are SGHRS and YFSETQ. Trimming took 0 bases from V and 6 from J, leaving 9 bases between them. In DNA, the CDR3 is TGCGCCAGCAGCTTGGTGGGGAGGGATGAAAAACTGTTTTTT. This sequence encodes CASSLVGRDEKLFF.

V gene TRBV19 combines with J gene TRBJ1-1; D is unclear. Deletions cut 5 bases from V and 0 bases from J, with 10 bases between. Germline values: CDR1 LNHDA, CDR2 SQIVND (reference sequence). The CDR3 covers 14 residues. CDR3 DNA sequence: TGTGCCAGTAGTGCGCAGACTCTGAACACTGAAGCTTTCTTT. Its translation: CASSAQTLNTEAFF.

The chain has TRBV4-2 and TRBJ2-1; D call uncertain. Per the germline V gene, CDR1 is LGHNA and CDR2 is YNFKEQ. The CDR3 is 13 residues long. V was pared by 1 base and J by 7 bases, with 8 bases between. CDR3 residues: CASSQAFENEQFF. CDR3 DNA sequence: TGTGCCAGCAGCCAAGCGTTTGAGAATGAGCAGTTCTTC.

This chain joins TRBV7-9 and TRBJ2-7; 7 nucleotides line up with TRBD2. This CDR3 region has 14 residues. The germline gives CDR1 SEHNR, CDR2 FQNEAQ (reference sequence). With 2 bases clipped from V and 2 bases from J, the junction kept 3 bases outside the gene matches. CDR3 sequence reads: CASSLSGKPYEQYF. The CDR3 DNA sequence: TGTGCCAGCAGCTTAAGCGGGAAACCCTACGAGCAGTACTTC.

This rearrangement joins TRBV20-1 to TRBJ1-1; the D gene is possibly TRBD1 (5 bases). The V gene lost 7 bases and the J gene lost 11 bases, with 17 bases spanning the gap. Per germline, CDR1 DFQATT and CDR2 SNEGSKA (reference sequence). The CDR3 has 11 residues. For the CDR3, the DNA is TGCAGTGTCAGACTAGGGGATTGGGCTTTCTTT. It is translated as CSVRLGDWAFF.

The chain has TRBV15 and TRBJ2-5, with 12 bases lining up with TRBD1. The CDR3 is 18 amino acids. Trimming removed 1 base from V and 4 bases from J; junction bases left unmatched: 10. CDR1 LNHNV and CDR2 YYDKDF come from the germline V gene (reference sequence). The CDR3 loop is CATSRAMPGQGAGETQYF. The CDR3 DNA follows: TGTGCCACCAGCAGAGCAATGCCGGGACAGGGGGCGGGAGAGACCCAGTACTTC.

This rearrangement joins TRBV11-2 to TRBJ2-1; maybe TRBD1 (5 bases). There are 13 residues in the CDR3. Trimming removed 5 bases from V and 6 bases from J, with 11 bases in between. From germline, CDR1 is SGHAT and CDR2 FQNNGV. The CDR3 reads CASSTGQPNEQFF. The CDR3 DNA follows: TGTGCCAGCAGCACAGGACAACCCAATGAGCAGTTCTTC. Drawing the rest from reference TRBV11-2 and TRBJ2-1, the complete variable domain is EAGVAQSPRYKIIEKRQSVAFWCNPISGHATLYWYQQILGQGPKLLIQFQNNGVVDDSQLPKDRFSAERLKGVDSTLKIQPAKLEDSAVYLCASSTGQPNEQFFGPGTRLTVL.

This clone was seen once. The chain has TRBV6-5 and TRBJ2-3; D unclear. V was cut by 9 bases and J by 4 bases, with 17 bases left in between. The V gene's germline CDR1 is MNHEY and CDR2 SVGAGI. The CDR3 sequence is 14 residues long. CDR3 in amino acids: CASKMTALADTQYF. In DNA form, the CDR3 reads TGTGCCAGTAAAATGACTGCGCTCGCAGATACGCAGTATTTT.

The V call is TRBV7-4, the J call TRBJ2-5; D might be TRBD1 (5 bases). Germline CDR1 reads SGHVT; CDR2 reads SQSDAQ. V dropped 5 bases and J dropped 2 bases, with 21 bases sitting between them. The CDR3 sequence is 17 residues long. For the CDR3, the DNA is TGTGCCAGCAGCCGCCCCTTTGGAGCGACAGAACAAGAGACCCAGTACTTC. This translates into CASSRPFGATEQETQYF.

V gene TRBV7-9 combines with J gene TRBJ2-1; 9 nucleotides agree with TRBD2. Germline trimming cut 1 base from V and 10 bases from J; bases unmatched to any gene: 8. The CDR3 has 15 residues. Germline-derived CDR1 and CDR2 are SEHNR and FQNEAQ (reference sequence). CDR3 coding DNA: TGTGCCAGCAGCTTAGTGGGCGGGGGGGCCCGGGAGCAGTTCTTC. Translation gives CASSLVGGGAREQFF.

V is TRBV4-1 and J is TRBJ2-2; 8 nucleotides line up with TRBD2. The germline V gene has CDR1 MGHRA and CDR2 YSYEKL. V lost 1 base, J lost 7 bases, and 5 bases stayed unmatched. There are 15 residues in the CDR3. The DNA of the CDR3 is TGCGCCAGCAGCCAAGTCGGGGGGGCGATCGGGGAGCTGTTTTTT. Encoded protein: CASSQVGGAIGELFF.

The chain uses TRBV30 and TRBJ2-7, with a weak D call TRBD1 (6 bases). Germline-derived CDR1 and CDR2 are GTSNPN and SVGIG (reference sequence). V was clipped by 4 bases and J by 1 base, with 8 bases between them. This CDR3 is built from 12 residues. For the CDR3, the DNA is TGTGCCTGGATTACAGGGTCCTACGAGCAGTACTTC. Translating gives CAWITGSYEQYF.

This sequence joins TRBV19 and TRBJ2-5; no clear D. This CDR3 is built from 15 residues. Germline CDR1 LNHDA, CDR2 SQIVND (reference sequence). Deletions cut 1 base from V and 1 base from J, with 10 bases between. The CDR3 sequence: CASSIVRLGQETQYF. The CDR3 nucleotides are TGTGCCAGTAGTATAGTACGGCTAGGCCAAGAGACCCAGTACTTC.

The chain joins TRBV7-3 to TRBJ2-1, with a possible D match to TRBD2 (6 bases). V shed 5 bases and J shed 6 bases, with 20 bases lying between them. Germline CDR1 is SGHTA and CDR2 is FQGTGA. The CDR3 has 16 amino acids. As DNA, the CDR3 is TGTGCCAGCAGCCTAGCGCGGGACCGTGCGAGCAATGAGCAGTTCTTC. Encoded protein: CASSLARDRASNEQFF.

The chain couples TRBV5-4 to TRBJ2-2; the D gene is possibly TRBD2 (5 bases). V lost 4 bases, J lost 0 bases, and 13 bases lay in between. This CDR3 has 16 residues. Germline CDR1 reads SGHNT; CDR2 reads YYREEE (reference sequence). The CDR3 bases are TGTGCCAGCAGCACCGGAGGAGCCGCGAACACCGGGGAGCTGTTTTTT. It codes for CASSTGGAANTGELFF.